The 18 T cell receptor beta chains listed next were all sequenced from one sample in a study of T-cell reconstitution after alpha-beta-depleted transplantation in children. Unique molecular identifiers were incorporated during preparation of the TCRbeta library. TCRdb called the PCR reads again in MiXCR, with one record for every CDR3 protein. The sample has some 120,000 distinct CDR3 sequences; 10% to 13% are singletons. The sample here was PBMCs, taken before TCRalphabeta/CD19-depleted stem cell transplant. The receptor source for this set is a boy aged 2 to 9 with acute lymphoblastic leukemia, due to receive a stem cell transplant.

This clonotype occurred a few times. The chain uses TRBV5-1 and TRBJ2-2; D ambiguous. The CDR3 length is 13 residues. Per germline, CDR1 SGHRS and CDR2 YFSETQ. Trimming shortened V by 6 bases and J by 3 bases, and 9 bases separated the two germline ends. This CDR3 is CASTFSDTGELFF. The CDR3 DNA sequence: TGCGCCAGCACCTTTTCCGACACCGGGGAGCTGTTTTTT.

The V and J genes are TRBV30 and TRBJ2-3, with TRBD1 identical over 9 bases. The CDR3 covers 15 residues. V shed 0 bases, J shed 6 bases, and the junction held 7 bases outside the gene matches. Germline CDR1 is GTSNPN and CDR2 is SVGIG (reference sequence). The CDR3 protein is CAWSVTGGLADTQYF. CDR3 DNA sequence: TGTGCCTGGAGTGTAACAGGGGGCTTAGCGGATACGCAGTATTTT.

The chain recombines TRBV29-1 with TRBJ2-3; TRBD2 matches at 7 bases. The germline CDR1 and CDR2 sequences are SQVTM and ANQGSEA. The CDR3 contains 15 residues. V lost 7 bases to trimming and J lost 0 bases; unmatched junction nucleotides: 10. The CDR3 spells CSAKPSGTSTDTQYF. The CDR3 bases are TGCAGCGCTAAACCTAGCGGCACTAGCACAGATACGCAGTATTTT.

The V gene is TRBV7-6, the J gene TRBJ2-1; perhaps TRBD1 as D (5 bases). This CDR3 comprises 13 residues. Germline CDR1 is SGHVS and CDR2 is FNYEAQ. V was pared by 5 bases and J by 6 bases, with 11 bases between. The CDR3 DNA sequence: TGTGCCAGCAGCAGGGGCAGACCCAATGAGCAGTTCTTC. Translated, it gives CASSRGRPNEQFF. Supplemented by reference TRBV7-6 and TRBJ2-1, the full variable domain reads GAGVSQSPRYKVTKRGQDVALRCDPISGHVSLYWYRQALGQGPEFLTYFNYEAQQDKSGLPNDRFSAERPEGSISTLTIQRTEQRDSAMYRCASSRGRPNEQFFGPGTRLTVL.

The chain couples TRBV5-1 to TRBJ2-3, with 10 bases that match TRBD2. The V gene end was trimmed by 4 bases and the J gene end by 2 bases; junction bases not matched to a gene: 7. CDR3 length: 16 residues. In germline, CDR1 is SGHRS, CDR2 YFSETQ. The CDR3 is CASSLIAGGNTDTQYF. CDR3 sequence (DNA): TGCGCCAGCAGCCTCATAGCGGGAGGTAACACAGATACGCAGTATTTT.

The rearrangement uses TRBV12-3 or TRBV12-4 and TRBJ2-1; possibly TRBD2 for D (7 bases). This CDR3 has 16 residues. The V gene lost 4 bases and the J gene lost 8 bases, with 21 bases spanning the gap. Written as DNA, the CDR3 is TGTGCCAGCAGTTCCTTGGGGGCGGGAGTAGGCGATGAGCAGTTCTTC. This translates into CASSSLGAGVGDEQFF.

In its sample, this clonotype was seen a few times. This chain joins TRBV12-3 or TRBV12-4 and TRBJ2-7; a possible D gene is TRBD2 (5 bases). V was pared by 6 bases and J by 4 bases, with 13 bases between. The CDR3 loop spans 13 amino acids. Here the CDR3 reads CASSLSGVYEQYF. CDR3 DNA: TGTGCCAGCAGCCTGAGCGGAGTTTACGAGCAGTACTTC.

This sequence joins TRBV28 and TRBJ2-7; D not resolved. The CDR3 is 12 residues long. Per germline, CDR1 MDHEN and CDR2 SYDVKM. Trimming took off 5 bases at V and 7 bases at J, with 12 bases between the two ends. Here the CDR3 reads CASSRNWGEQYF. CDR3 coding DNA: TGTGCCAGCAGTCGCAATTGGGGAGAGCAGTACTTC.

This clonotype was seen repeatedly, ten times or more. This chain connects TRBV5-1 to TRBJ2-3; possibly TRBD1 for D (6 bases). The V and J ends lost 2 bases and 8 bases respectively, with 21 bases between them. The CDR3 extends over 16 amino acids. CDR1 and CDR2 from the germline V gene are SGHRS and YFSETQ. The CDR3, as DNA: TGCGCCAGCAGCTTCTCGACAGGACCCCAGCCGGGTACGCAGTATTTT. Translated, it gives CASSFSTGPQPGTQYF.

The chain recombines TRBV11-2 with TRBJ2-1; 8 nucleotides line up with TRBD1. Germline CDR1 and CDR2: SGHAT and FQNNGV. The V and J ends lost 1 base and 7 bases, in that order; junction bases with no gene match: 3. This CDR3 has 14 residues. CDR3 sequence: CASSLGRQGNEQFF. The CDR3, as DNA: TGTGCCAGCAGCTTAGGACGACAGGGGAATGAGCAGTTCTTC.

The V and J genes are TRBV5-1 and TRBJ1-3; D remains ambiguous. Germline V gene lookup returns CDR1 SGHRS and CDR2 YFSETQ. Trimming took off 5 bases at V and 2 bases at J, with 8 bases between the two ends. This CDR3 contains 13 residues. The CDR3 region has the DNA TGCGCCAGCAGAGAAGGAACTGGAAACACCATATATTTT. It specifies CASREGTGNTIYF. The complete variable domain, with remaining parts taken from reference TRBV5-1 and TRBJ1-3, reads KAGVTQTPRYLIKTRGQQVTLSCSPISGHRSVSWYQQTPGQGLQFLFEYFSETQRNKGNFPGRFSGRQFSNSRSEMNVSTLELGDSALYLCASREGTGNTIYFGEGSWLTVV.

The sample holds a few counts of this clonotype. The chain is built from TRBV2 and TRBJ2-4; D call uncertain. CDR1 and CDR2 (germline): SNHLY, FYNNEI. The V end was cut by 2 bases, the J end by 0 bases, with 5 bases between. The CDR3 consists of 14 residues. The CDR3 loop is CASSENLAKNIQYF. Here the CDR3 DNA reads TGTGCCAGCAGTGAAAACCTAGCCAAAAACATTCAGTACTTC.

This clonotype occurred a few times. The CDR3: CASVSGRIYNEQFF. The CDR3 DNA follows: TGTGCCAGCGTTAGCGGGAGGATCTACAATGAGCAGTTCTTC. This chain connects TRBV28 to TRBJ2-1, with 10 bases matching TRBD2. The CDR3 extends over 14 amino acids. Germline assignment: CDR1 MDHEN and CDR2 SYDVKM. Losses at the gene ends were 8 bases for V and 3 bases for J; bases not matched to a gene: 4.

The genes are TRBV5-1 and TRBJ1-1; a possible D gene is TRBD1 (6 bases). This CDR3 is built from 14 residues. Germline loops: CDR1 SGHRS, CDR2 YFSETQ. V lost 7 bases and J lost 0, with 13 bases in between. DNA of the CDR3: TGCGCCAGCCGGGAAGGACAGCTGAACACTGAAGCTTTCTTT. As protein: CASREGQLNTEAFF.

This clonotype has more than one count but fewer than ten. This chain joins TRBV20-1 and TRBJ2-5, with D unclear. The ends were cut back, 5 bases at V and 2 bases at J, with 12 bases in the middle. There are 13 residues in the CDR3. Germline V CDR1 and CDR2: DFQATT, SNEGSKA (reference sequence). The CDR3 coding sequence is TGCAGTGCTCCCCGTAGGCAGCAAGAGACCCAGTACTTC. The encoded protein is CSAPRRQQETQYF.

This clonotype was seen a handful of times. The chain combines TRBV28 with TRBJ2-5; 8 positions match TRBD2. This CDR3 has 15 residues. The junction had 9 bases not matched to a gene; V was cut back by 5 bases and J by 4 bases. The germline gives CDR1 MDHEN, CDR2 SYDVKM. CDR3 residues: CASSGERESGETQYF. For the CDR3, the DNA is TGTGCCAGCAGTGGGGAGCGGGAGAGCGGAGAGACCCAGTACTTC.

The chain uses TRBV7-9 and TRBJ1-1, with 8 bases identical to TRBD1. J was trimmed by 7 bases and V by 5 bases; bases with no gene match: 9. Germline CDR1 reads SEHNR; CDR2 reads FQNEAQ (reference sequence). This CDR3 spans 14 amino acids. CDR3 coding DNA: TGTGCCAGCAGCCCCGGGACAGGAAGCCTTGAAGCTTTCTTT. Translating it yields CASSPGTGSLEAFF.

This clonotype occurred a few times. V usage is TRBV11-2 and J usage is TRBJ2-2; TRBD1 agrees at 7 bases. Trimming at V came to 5 bases and at J to 2 bases, leaving 8 bases not matched to a gene. This CDR3 has 16 residues. The germline gives CDR1 SGHAT, CDR2 FQNNGV. Written as DNA, the CDR3 is TGTGCCAGCAGCCCCAGGCGACAGGGTAACACCGGGGAGCTGTTTTTT. It yields the protein CASSPRRQGNTGELFF.